Following are 32 T cell receptor beta chains from one sample sequenced in a study of OX40 agonist ivuxolimab in advanced cancers. Only in-frame clones appear in the TCRdb table, and some are missing; sequencing was by immunoSEQ multiplex PCR. The data hold some 19,000 clones, with more than 60% observed a single time. The source was CD4+ or CD8+ T cells sorted from blood, collected in a trial of the OX40 agonist ivuxolimab. These receptors were collected from an adult with an advanced solid tumor such as melanoma, head and neck, liver or kidney cancer.

This chain joins TRBV7-8 and TRBJ2-7; D call uncertain. Germline CDR1 reads SGHVS; CDR2 reads FQNEAQ. This CDR3 has 14 residues. The V and J ends lost 4 bases and 3 bases respectively, with 13 bases between them. The CDR3 DNA sequence: TGTGCCAGCAGCTCCCTGGACCTTAACTACGAGCAGTACTTC. Translation gives CASSSLDLNYEQYF.

The V and J genes are TRBV19 and TRBJ2-7; 7 nucleotides match TRBD1. CDR1 LNHDA and CDR2 SQIVND come from the germline V gene (reference sequence). This CDR3 has 14 residues. J lost 5 bases, V lost 9 bases, and 13 bases had no gene match. The CDR3, as DNA: TGTGCCAGCGGGCCCCCGGGACAGTCCCACGAGCAGTACTTC. It encodes CASGPPGQSHEQYF.

The genes are TRBV1 and TRBJ1-6; TRBD1 reflects the table's D call only, with no check against the DNA. TRBV1 is designated a pseudogene. This CDR3 has 18 residues. The CDR3 region has the DNA TGCACCAGCAGCCAAGATTACGGCCGGGACAGGGGCAATTCACCCCTCCACTTT. It is translated as CTSSQDYGRDRGNSPLHF.

This clone has more than one count but fewer than ten. The chain recombines TRBV6-5 with TRBJ1-1; D might be TRBD1 (5 bases). Looked up from germline, CDR1 is MNHEY and CDR2 is SVGAGI. The V and J ends lost 0 bases and 5 bases respectively, with 10 bases between them. The CDR3 spans 14 residues. Written as DNA, the CDR3 is TGTGCCAGCAGTTACTCGATCGGGGGGACTGAAGCTTTCTTT. Its protein product is CASSYSIGGTEAFF.

The chain couples TRBV10-1 to TRBJ1-3, with D uncertain. V lost 0 bases and J lost 0, with 15 bases in between. The CDR3 spans 18 residues. The germline CDR1 and CDR2 sequences are WNHNN and SYGVQD (reference sequence). The DNA of the CDR3 is TGCGCCAGCAGTGAGTCGTATTCGGGGATCCACTCTGGAAACACCATATATTTT. This encodes CASSESYSGIHSGNTIYF.

The chain recombines TRBV4-3 with TRBJ2-7, with no clear D. This CDR3 comprises 13 residues. The germline V gene has CDR1 LGHNA and CDR2 YSLEER. Trimming removed 4 bases at V and 5 bases at J, with 12 bases between. The DNA for the CDR3 is TGCGCCAGCAGCCTGGCCGCGGCCCACGAGCAGTACTTC. As protein: CASSLAAAHEQYF.

The chain combines TRBV19 with TRBJ2-3; no firm D call. The ends were cut back, 5 bases at V and 0 bases at J, with 3 bases in the middle. CDR1 is LNHDA, CDR2 SQIVND, per germline (reference sequence). There are 12 residues in the CDR3. The DNA of the CDR3 is TGTGCCAGTAGTGTGAGCACAGATACGCAGTATTTT. Encoded protein: CASSVSTDTQYF.

This clone was detected a few times. The rearrangement uses TRBV19 and TRBJ2-5, with D perhaps being TRBD1 or TRBD2 (5 bases each). This CDR3 comprises 13 residues. Germline V gene lookup returns CDR1 LNHDA and CDR2 SQIVND (reference sequence). V gave up 0 bases and J gave up 9 bases, with 11 bases separating them. The CDR3 region is CASSIDPGAPQYF. CDR3 DNA: TGTGCCAGTAGTATAGACCCCGGGGCGCCCCAGTACTTC.

The chain couples TRBV6-5 to TRBJ2-5; D call uncertain. Germline V CDR1 and CDR2: MNHEY, SVGAGI. This CDR3 spans 14 amino acids. V lost 2 bases to trimming and J lost 5 bases, with 12 bases between them. The CDR3 sequence: CASSYRVAPETQYF. In nucleotides, the CDR3 is TGTGCCAGCAGTTACCGGGTAGCCCCGGAGACCCAGTACTTC.

This clone has more than one count but fewer than ten. The chain employs TRBV11-3 and TRBJ1-1, with no clear D. The V gene lost 2 bases and the J gene lost 1 base, with 5 bases spanning the gap. There are 13 residues in the CDR3. Germline assignment: CDR1 SGHNT and CDR2 YENEEA. CDR3 protein: CASSLSGNTEAFF. The CDR3 DNA reads as TGTGCCAGCAGCTTAAGCGGGAACACTGAAGCTTTCTTT. The whole variable domain, filled in from reference TRBV11-3 and TRBJ1-1, reads EAGVVQSPRYKIIEKKQPVAFWCNPISGHNTLYWYLQNLGQGPELLIRYENEEAVDDSQLPKDRFSAERLKGVDSTLKIQPAELGDSAVYLCASSLSGNTEAFFGQGTRLTVV.

By its share, this clone is large (0.1 to 1%). This chain connects TRBV11-2 to TRBJ2-1, with 11 bases identical to TRBD1. CDR1 SGHAT and CDR2 FQNNGV come from the germline V gene. The CDR3 covers 18 residues. J gave up 0 bases and V 2 bases, and 6 bases lay outside the gene matches. This chain's CDR3 is CASSLIFGTGGSYNEQFF. The CDR3 DNA is TGTGCCAGCAGCTTAATCTTCGGGACAGGGGGCTCCTACAATGAGCAGTTCTTC.

This chain's CDR3 is CASSIGAGSADTQYF. The CDR3 DNA sequence: TGTGCCAGTAGTATAGGGGCGGGGTCGGCAGATACGCAGTATTTT. The chain is built from TRBV19 and TRBJ2-3; maybe TRBD2 (6 bases). The germline CDR1 and CDR2 sequences are LNHDA and SQIVND (reference sequence). With 1 base removed from V and 4 bases from J, the gap between germline ends came to 12 bases. The CDR3 is made up of 15 amino acids.

V usage is TRBV5-4 and J usage is TRBJ2-1; a weak D match, TRBD1 (5 bases). CDR3 length equals 12 residues. CDR1 SGHNT and CDR2 YYREEE come from the germline V gene (reference sequence). The V end lost 5 bases, the J end lost 15 bases, and 18 bases lay between the germline ends. The CDR3 bases are TGTGCCAGCAGTCCTGAATCGGACAAGCGGTTCTTC. The encoded protein is CASSPESDKRFF.

The V call is TRBV28, the J call TRBJ2-5, with D possibly TRBD1 on 6 matching bases. The CDR3 covers 13 residues. CDR1 is MDHEN and CDR2 is SYDVKM in the germline V gene. Trimming removed 6 bases at V and 5 bases at J, with 13 bases between. The CDR3 nucleotides are TGTGCCAGCAGCCCGGATCAGGGGGAGACCCAGTACTTC. Its translation: CASSPDQGETQYF. Variable domain in full (rest from reference TRBV28 and TRBJ2-5): DVKVTQSSRYLVKRTGEKVFLECVQDMDHENMFWYRQDPGLGLRLIYFSYDVKMKEKGDIPEGYSVSREKKERFSLILESASTNQTSMYLCASSPDQGETQYFGPGTRLLVL.

The chain joins TRBV7-8 to TRBJ2-3, with 10 nucleotides matching TRBD2. The V and J ends lost 3 bases and 1 base, in that order; junction bases with no gene match: 13. Germline CDR1 is SGHVS and CDR2 is FQNEAQ. CDR3 length: 19 amino acids. The CDR3 sequence: CASSLVSLAGAPGTDTQYF. CDR3 sequence (DNA): TGTGCCAGCAGCTTGGTATCCCTAGCGGGAGCCCCGGGCACAGATACGCAGTATTTT.

CDR3 DNA: TGTGCCAGCAGGGTTCTAGACTCTGGAAACACCATATATTTT. Its translation is CASRVLDSGNTIYF. The gene calls are TRBV2 and TRBJ1-3; unclear D gene. Germline V gene data show CDR1 as SNHLY and CDR2 as FYNNEI. The CDR3 has 14 residues. Trimming took 6 bases from V and 0 from J, leaving 9 bases between them. Full variable domain (rest looked up from reference TRBV2 and TRBJ1-3): EPEVTQTPSHQVTQMGQEVILRCVPISNHLYFYWYRQILGQKVEFLVSFYNNEISEKSEIFDDQFSVERPDGSNFTLKIRSTKLEDSAMYFCASRVLDSGNTIYFGEGSWLTVV.

This clone was detected only a few times. This chain connects TRBV4-2 to TRBJ1-6; D is unresolved. The CDR3 loop spans 15 amino acids. Germline V gives CDR1 LGHNA, CDR2 YNFKEQ. Trimming shortened V by 2 bases and J by 6 bases, and 11 bases separated the two germline ends. CDR3 nucleotide sequence: TGTGCCAGCAGCCAATCCGGGGAGGCTAATTCACCCCTCCACTTT. It translates to CASSQSGEANSPLHF.

This clone was found a few times. This chain connects TRBV7-2 to TRBJ1-2; 7 nucleotides agree with TRBD1. V lost 4 bases and J lost 4; bases outside the gene matches: 3. The length of the CDR3 is 13 residues. Per the germline V gene, CDR1 is SGHTA and CDR2 is FQGNSA. CDR3 region: CASSSDRVYGYTF. In DNA, the CDR3 is TGTGCCAGCAGCTCCGACAGGGTCTATGGCTACACCTTC.

CDR3 residues: CASSATGNNSPLHF. The CDR3 DNA is TGCGCCAGCAGTGCGACAGGGAATAATTCACCCCTCCACTTT. The V call is TRBV10-1, the J call TRBJ1-6; TRBD1 aligns across 7 bases. CDR3 length equals 14 residues. Germline V gene data show CDR1 as WNHNN and CDR2 as SYGVQD (reference sequence). V shed 4 bases and J 5 bases; nucleotides not matched to a gene: 2.

The chain uses TRBV28 and TRBJ1-5; no firm D call. V lost 2 bases to trimming and J lost 0 bases, with 14 bases between them. The germline V gene encodes CDR1 MDHEN and CDR2 SYDVKM. The CDR3 has 17 residues. CDR3 loop: CASSLITVETSNQPQHF. CDR3 bases: TGTGCCAGCAGTTTAATAACTGTGGAGACTAGCAATCAGCCCCAGCATTTT. The full variable domain, rest sourced from reference TRBV28 and TRBJ1-5, is DVKVTQSSRYLVKRTGEKVFLECVQDMDHENMFWYRQDPGLGLRLIYFSYDVKMKEKGDIPEGYSVSREKKERFSLILESASTNQTSMYLCASSLITVETSNQPQHFGDGTRLSIL.

CDR3 sequence: CASSPGVLGATNYGYTF. CDR3 in DNA: TGTGCCAGCAGCCCTGGTGTTTTGGGGGCTACTAACTATGGCTACACCTTC. This chain links TRBV7-6 with TRBJ1-2, with a possible D match to TRBD1 (6 bases). The CDR3 totals 17 residues. Germline-derived CDR1 and CDR2 are SGHVS and FNYEAQ. Between the trimmed V and J ends, which lost 5 bases and 0 bases, there was a span of 19 bases.

The chain joins TRBV15 to TRBJ2-1; D not resolved. Germline V gene sequence: CDR1 LNHNV, CDR2 YYDKDF (reference sequence). The V and J ends lost 5 bases and 7 bases respectively, with 12 bases between them. This CDR3 spans 13 amino acids. The CDR3 bases are TGTGCCACCAGCGGGTTCTTCGGGAATGAGCAGTTCTTC. Its protein product is CATSGFFGNEQFF.

This clone occurred once. The CDR3 nucleotides read TGTGCCAGCAGCGTAGGCGGGGGCGGTACTCAGCCCCAGCATTTT. Translated, it gives CASSVGGGGTQPQHF. This chain uses TRBV9 with TRBJ1-5; a possible D gene is TRBD1 (6 bases). Trimming stripped 0 bases from V and 6 bases from J, with 13 bases between. The V gene's germline CDR1 is SGDLS and CDR2 YYNGEE. CDR3 length: 15 amino acids.

V and J are TRBV5-6 and TRBJ2-1; TRBD1 aligns across 8 bases. The CDR3 covers 16 residues. CDR1 is SGHDT and CDR2 is YYEEEE in the germline V gene. With V trimmed by 4 bases and J by 5 bases, 11 bases remained unmatched. Here the CDR3 DNA reads TGTGCCAGCAGCCCCCTCTTGACAGGGGCCAACAATGAGCAGTTCTTC. It is translated as CASSPLLTGANNEQFF.

V gene TRBV4-2 combines with J gene TRBJ1-1, with TRBD1 as a possible D gene (6 bases). The CDR3 covers 14 residues. Germline V gene sequence: CDR1 LGHNA, CDR2 YNFKEQ. The V gene lost 0 bases and the J gene lost 7 bases, with 12 bases spanning the gap. The CDR3 nucleotides are TGTGCCAGCAGCCAAGAAATACAGGGAGATGAAGCTTTCTTT. Residues: CASSQEIQGDEAFF.

The V and J genes are TRBV7-6 and TRBJ1-2; 10 nucleotides line up with TRBD1. J gave up 3 bases and V 5 bases, and 6 bases lay outside the gene matches. The germline V gene has CDR1 SGHVS and CDR2 FNYEAQ. This CDR3 has 15 residues. CDR3 protein: CASSPGTGVHYGYTF. DNA for the CDR3: TGTGCCAGCAGCCCCGGGACAGGGGTTCACTATGGCTACACCTTC. The full variable domain, in which reference TRBV7-6 and TRBJ1-2 provide the parts outside the CDR3, is GAGVSQSPRYKVTKRGQDVALRCDPISGHVSLYWYRQALGQGPEFLTYFNYEAQQDKSGLPNDRFSAERPEGSISTLTIQRTEQRDSAMYRCASSPGTGVHYGYTFGSGTRLTVV.

The V gene is TRBV7-9, the J gene TRBJ2-1, with 15 bases fitting TRBD2. The CDR3 consists of 17 residues. Germline V gene data show CDR1 as SEHNR and CDR2 as FQNEAQ (reference sequence). V shed 5 bases, J shed 1 base, and the junction held 3 bases outside the gene matches. The CDR3 spells CASSRGLAGGSYNEQFF. The CDR3 DNA reads as TGTGCCAGCAGCCGGGGACTAGCGGGGGGTTCCTACAATGAGCAGTTCTTC. Based on the CDR3 plus reference TRBV7-9 and TRBJ2-1, the full variable domain is DTGVSQNPRHKITKRGQNVTFRCDPISEHNRLYWYRQTLGQGPEFLTYFQNEAQLEKSRLLSDRFSAERPKGSFSTLEIQRTEQGDSAMYLCASSRGLAGGSYNEQFFGPGTRLTVL.

The J gene is TRBJ2-1, the V gene TRBV27, with TRBD1 identical over 9 bases. Germline V CDR1 and CDR2: MNHEY, SMNVEV (reference sequence). Trimming cost V 9 bases and J 1 base; bases outside gene matches: 7. The CDR3 covers 15 residues. CDR3 sequence (DNA): TGTGCCAGTACCCCGGGACAGGGTTCCTACAATGAGCAGTTCTTC. Its protein is CASTPGQGSYNEQFF.

The sample holds a few counts of this clone. The chain links TRBV27 to TRBJ1-1; D remains unclear. The CDR3 has 13 amino acids. Germline CDR1 and CDR2: MNHEY and SMNVEV (reference sequence). Trimming shortened V by 2 bases and J by 5 bases, and 9 bases separated the two germline ends. CDR3 in DNA: TGTGCCAGCAGTTTACGCAGCGTGACTGAAGCTTTCTTT. The encoded protein is CASSLRSVTEAFF.

This chain uses TRBV2 with TRBJ1-1, with D perhaps TRBD1 (5 bases). The CDR3 consists of 14 residues. V lost 2 bases and J lost 3, with 10 bases in between. Germline CDR1 reads SNHLY; CDR2 reads FYNNEI. The CDR3 loop reads CASSERDADTEAFF. The CDR3 DNA reads TGTGCCAGCAGTGAAAGGGACGCTGACACTGAAGCTTTCTTT.

The chain has TRBV6-5 and TRBJ2-3; D may match TRBD1 or TRBD2 (5 bases each). This CDR3 has 13 residues. CDR1 is MNHEY and CDR2 is SVGAGI in the germline V gene. The V gene lost 2 bases and the J gene lost 3 bases, with 6 bases spanning the gap. This CDR3 reads CASSYGGTDTQYF. CDR3 sequence (DNA): TGTGCCAGCAGTTACGGGGGTACAGATACGCAGTATTTT.

The rearrangement uses TRBV9 and TRBJ1-2; D possibly corresponds to TRBD1 (5 bases). Trimming removed 0 bases from V and 7 bases from J, with 13 bases in between. Germline assignment: CDR1 SGDLS and CDR2 YYNGEE. The CDR3 extends over 14 amino acids. Written as DNA, the CDR3 is TGTGCCAGCAGCGTAGCTGACAGACCGGCTGGCTACACCTTC. It encodes CASSVADRPAGYTF.